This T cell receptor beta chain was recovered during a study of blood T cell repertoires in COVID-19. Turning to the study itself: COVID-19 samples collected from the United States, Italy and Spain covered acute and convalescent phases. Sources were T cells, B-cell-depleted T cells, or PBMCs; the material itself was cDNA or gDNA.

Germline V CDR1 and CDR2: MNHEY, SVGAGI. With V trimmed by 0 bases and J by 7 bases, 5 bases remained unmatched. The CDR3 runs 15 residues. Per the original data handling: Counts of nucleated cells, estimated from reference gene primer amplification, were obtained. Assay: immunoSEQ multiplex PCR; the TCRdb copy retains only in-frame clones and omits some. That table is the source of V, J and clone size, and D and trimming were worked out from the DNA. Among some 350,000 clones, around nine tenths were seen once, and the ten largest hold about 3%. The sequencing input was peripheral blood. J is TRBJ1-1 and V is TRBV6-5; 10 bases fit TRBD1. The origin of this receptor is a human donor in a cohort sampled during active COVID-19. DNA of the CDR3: TGTGCCAGCAGTTACTCTGCGGGACAGGGGTATGAAGCTTTCTTT. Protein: CASSYSAGQGYEAFF.